The clone carrying this T cell receptor beta chain occurred many times. What it recognizes is unknown. This record belongs to a study of T-cell reconstitution after alpha-beta-depleted transplantation in children. Germline assignment: CDR1 MNHNS and CDR2 SASEGT. Trimming removed 6 bases at V and 4 bases at J, with 16 bases between. The CDR3 totals 14 residues. Study observations and caveats: Some patients owed their high day-60 TCRbeta diversity to surviving recipient T cells and thymic progenitors. Approximately two months post-transplant, alpha-beta T cells reportedly originated from several hundred expanded graft clones.

Unique molecular identifiers were built into the TCRbeta library. Each CDR3 protein gets one entry after TCRdb re-called the PCR reads with MiXCR. The table lists approximately 290,000 distinct CDR3 sequences, about 9.9% of them singletons. The TCR was taken from a male patient between 2 and 15 years old who had a stem cell transplant for chronic granulomatous disease, so the T cells may come from the graft donor. The chain has TRBV6-1 and TRBJ2-7; no clear D. The sequencing here drew on peripheral blood, taken 180 days after TCRalphabeta/CD19-depleted stem cell transplant. CDR3 loop: CASRPHVGDYEQYF. CDR3 bases: TGTGCCAGCAGACCCCATGTTGGTGATTACGAGCAGTACTTC.